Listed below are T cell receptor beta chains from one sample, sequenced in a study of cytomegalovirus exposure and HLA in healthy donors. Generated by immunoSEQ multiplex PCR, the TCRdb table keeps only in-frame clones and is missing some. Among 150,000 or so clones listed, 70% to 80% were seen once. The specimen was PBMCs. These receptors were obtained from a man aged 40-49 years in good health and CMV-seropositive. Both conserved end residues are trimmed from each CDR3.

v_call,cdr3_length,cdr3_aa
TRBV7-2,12,ASSRQVDTHTIY
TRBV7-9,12,ASTAGTSDNEQF
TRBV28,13,ATSGGTGGAGELF
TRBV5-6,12,ASSLGGTLYEQY
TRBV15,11,ATSRTANQPQH
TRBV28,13,ASRPTSFRSYEQY
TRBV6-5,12,ASSATRGADTQY
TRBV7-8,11,ASSFKGDTEAF
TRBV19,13,ASRKGTSGRETQY
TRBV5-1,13,ASSLETSRPGEQY
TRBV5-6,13,ASSFGDRGQETQY
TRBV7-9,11,ASSLTPPGIYT
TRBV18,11,ASSPRIGDEQY
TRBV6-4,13,ASSELAGEGNEQF